The T cell receptor (beta chain) under discussion was sequenced for a study of blood T cells in healthy people across ages. Approximately 9 milliliters of peripheral blood were drawn from each donor into EDTA-treated tubes. Per sample, at least 5 micrograms of total RNA were extracted. The V gene lost 4 bases and the J gene lost 4 bases, with 16 bases spanning the gap. Germline CDR1 and CDR2: MDHEN and SYDVKM. The CDR3 has 15 residues. The sample holds a few counts of this clonotype. Its specificity is unknown. Whole-study results and caveats: Relative to aged donors, long-lived donors carried more naive CD4+ cells and displayed higher diversity.

Primers used in a second PCR of roughly 6 to 11 cycles were a sample-barcoded 5' primer and a J-beta primer mix. The template-switch adaptor, which had 12 random nucleotides, put a tag on each cDNA molecule. TCRdb analysed the 5' RACE reads with MiXCR anew, one entry per CDR3 protein. The repertoire holds fewer than 900,000 distinct CDR3 sequences, with roughly two fifths as singletons. The source material was blood. The TCR sequence derives from a woman aged 55 to 70 in good health. This chain links TRBV28 with TRBJ1-2, with D perhaps matching TRBD1 (5 bases). The CDR3 nucleotides read TGTGCCAGCAGTTCCACACGGGGGTCCGCCTATGGCTACACCTTC. Translation: CASSSTRGSAYGYTF.